This T cell receptor (beta chain) originates from a study of read filtering for tumor transcriptome and immune sequencing. V shed 4 bases and J shed 6 bases, with 17 bases lying between them. The CDR3 has 15 amino acids. Germline-derived CDR1 and CDR2 are SGDLS and YYNGEE. This library used around 400 ng RNA and molecular barcoded adaptors spanning alpha/delta and beta/gamma chains. One entry per CDR3 protein results from TCRdb running MiXCR on the reads. The sample has approximately 40,000 distinct CDR3 sequences, around 15% seen once. This clonotype was seen many times. The J gene is TRBJ2-1, the V gene TRBV9, with D perhaps given as TRBD1 or TRBD2 (6 bases each). The sample comprised a population of CD138-negative cells sorted from bone marrow. The clonotype comes from a donor at least 40 years old with multiple myeloma. The CDR3 DNA reads TGTGCCAGCAGCTCCATGGGGGGCGCGGGCAATGAGCAGTTCTTC. Protein sequence: CASSSMGGAGNEQFF.